This T cell receptor beta chain was profiled in a study of blood T cell repertoires in COVID-19 (dated by TCRdb to between 2020 and 2021). Regarding the complete study: Samples from collaborators originated in the United States, Italy and Spain and spanned both the acute and convalescent phases of COVID-19. The material from the prospective study consisted of cDNA or gDNA derived from T cells, B-cell-depleted T cells, or PBMCs. The dataset comprised deeply sampled blood TCRbeta repertoires from subjects exposed to, actively infected with, or recovered from COVID-19. The repertoires were released in a freely available public database intended as a resource for research on the immune response to SARS-CoV-2. Samples came from the ongoing ImmuneRACE study (first 160 participants) plus 1,254 subjects from 6 global collaborators. Sample metadata almost always included a de-identified subject ID, COVID-19 status, age in years and sex. Where HLA class I and class II types were available, the types were taken from metadata supplied by the sample provider, not from assay-based typing.

Each collaborating institution followed its own protocols to collect whole blood in K2EDTA tubes. For TCRbeta analysis, collaborators shipped samples as frozen whole blood, isolated PBMCs, or DNA extracted from either of those sample types. The immunoSEQ Assay, a bias-controlled multiplex PCR, was used to amplify TCRbeta CDR3 regions from genomic DNA. Turning to the authors' computational methods: The number of nucleated cells in each sample was estimated from the amplification of reference gene primers within the assay. To quantify the absolute abundance of each unique TCRbeta CDR3 rearrangement, sequence reads were collapsed and filtered. For each sample, productive Simpson clonality was calculated as the square root of Simpson's diversity index across productive rearrangements. TCRdb provides this immuneACCESS table in a form limited to in-frame rearrangements. Some clones are lacking; in checked studies, under half of them reflect an unresolved V gene, and why the rest are absent is not known. The D gene and trimming were derived from the DNA, and the V and J assignments and clone size from that table. Present in this sample are 40,000 or so clones, 70% to 90% of which were seen just once. Together, the top ten hold less than 7% of the sample.

Study-wide findings and limitations: Clinical and demographic metadata were provided uncurated, with the amount varying by source and participant.

Details on this clone: Its antigen is still unknown. The input lacks base qualities; no much larger clone sits a single base away.

CDR1 and CDR2 are drawn from the germline V gene: SNHLY, FYNNEI. The CDR3 measures 13 amino acids from cysteine to phenylalanine. CDR3 DNA only is kept here, 39 bases in frame from base 1. The junction shows trimming of 6 bases on V and 9 bases on J, and the gene matches do not reach 6 bases of it. The specimen sequenced was peripheral blood. The TCR sequence derives from a man aged 45-65 years with active COVID-19. The sequence is built from TRBV2 and TRBJ2-1; TRBD1 aligns with 9 central bases. The DNA sequence is given as TGTGCCAGCAGGGACAGGGGTTTAGTTGAGCAGTTCTTC. It translates to CASRDRGLVEQFF.